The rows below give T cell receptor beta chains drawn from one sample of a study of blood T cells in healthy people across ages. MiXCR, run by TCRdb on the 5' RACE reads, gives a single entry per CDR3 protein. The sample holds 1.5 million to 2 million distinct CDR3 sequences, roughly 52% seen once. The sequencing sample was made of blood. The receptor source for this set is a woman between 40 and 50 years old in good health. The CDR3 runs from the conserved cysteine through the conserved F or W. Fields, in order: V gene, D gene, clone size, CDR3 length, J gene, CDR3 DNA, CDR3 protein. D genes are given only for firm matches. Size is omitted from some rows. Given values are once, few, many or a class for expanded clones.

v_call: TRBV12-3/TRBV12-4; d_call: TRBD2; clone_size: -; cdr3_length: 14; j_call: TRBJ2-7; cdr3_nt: TGTGCCAACAGTCTAGCGGGGGGGTCCTACGAGCAGTACTTC; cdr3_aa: CANSLAGGSYEQYF
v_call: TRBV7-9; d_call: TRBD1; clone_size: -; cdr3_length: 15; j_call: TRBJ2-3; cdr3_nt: TGTGCCAGCAGCCACCGACAGGGGGTATTGGATACGCAGTATTTT; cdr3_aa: CASSHRQGVLDTQYF
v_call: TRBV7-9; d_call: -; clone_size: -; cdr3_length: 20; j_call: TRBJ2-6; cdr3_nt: TGTGCCAGCAGCTCAAGGGGATGGGCAACAGATTACTCTGGGGCCAACGTCCTGACTTTC; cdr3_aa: CASSSRGWATDYSGANVLTF
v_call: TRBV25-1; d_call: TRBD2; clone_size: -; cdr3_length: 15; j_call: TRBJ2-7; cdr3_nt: TGTGCCAGCAGTGATAGGGCGGGAGCTTCCTACGAGCAGTACTTC; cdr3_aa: CASSDRAGASYEQYF
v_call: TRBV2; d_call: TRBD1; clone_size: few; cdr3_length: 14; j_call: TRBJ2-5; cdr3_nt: TGTGCCAGCAGTGAGACAGGGGAAGGAGAGACCCAGTACTTC; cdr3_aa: CASSETGEGETQYF
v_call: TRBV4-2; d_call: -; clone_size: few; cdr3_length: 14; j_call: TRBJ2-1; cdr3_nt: TGTGCCAGCAGCCGTGAATTAGCCTACAATGAGCAGTTCTTC; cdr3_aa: CASSRELAYNEQFF
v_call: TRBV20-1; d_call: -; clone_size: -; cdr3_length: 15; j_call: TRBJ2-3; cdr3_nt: TGCAGTGCCGAGGGGGGGGGCAAACGAACAGATACGCAGTATTTT; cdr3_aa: CSAEGGGKRTDTQYF
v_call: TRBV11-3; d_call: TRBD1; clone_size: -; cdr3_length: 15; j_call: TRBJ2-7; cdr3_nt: TGTGCCAGCAGGTACAGGGGGCGCGGGTCCTACGAGCAGTACTTC; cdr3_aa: CASRYRGRGSYEQYF
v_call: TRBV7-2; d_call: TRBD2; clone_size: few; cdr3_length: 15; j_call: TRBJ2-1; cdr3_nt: TGTGCCAGCAGCTTATCTAGCGGGGATCGAGATGAGCAGTTCTTC; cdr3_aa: CASSLSSGDRDEQFF
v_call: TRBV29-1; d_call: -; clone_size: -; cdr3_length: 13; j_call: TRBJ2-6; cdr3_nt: TGCAGCGTTGTACCTCCTGGGGCCAACGTCCTGACTTTC; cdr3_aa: CSVVPPGANVLTF